The rows below give T cell receptor beta chains drawn from one sample of a study of cytomegalovirus exposure and HLA in healthy donors. Assay used: immunoSEQ multiplex PCR; TCRdb lists only in-frame clones, some missing. The repertoire holds approximately 160,000 clones, with around 80% as singletons. Sample: PBMCs. The receptors were sampled from a girl aged 5-17 years in good health and CMV-seropositive. CDR3s include the opening cysteine and the closing phenylalanine or tryptophan. D genes are given only for firm matches. Clone size is shown for a subset of rows, as once, few, many or a class of expanded clone.

v_call	j_call	d_call	clone_size	cdr3_aa	cdr3_nt
TRBV5-6	TRBJ1-1	TRBD1	.	CASSWYTGGLNTEAFF	TGTGCCAGCAGCTGGTATACAGGGGGCCTGAACACTGAAGCTTTCTTT
TRBV6-1	TRBJ2-5	TRBD2	.	CASRIAGVPKETQYF	TGTGCCAGCAGGATAGCGGGGGTACCGAAAGAGACCCAGTACTTC
TRBV5-5	TRBJ2-1	.	.	CASSLASSYNEQFF	TGTGCCAGCAGCCTCGCTAGCTCCTACAATGAGCAGTTCTTC
TRBV7-7	TRBJ1-2	TRBD1	.	CASRGGRCVGYTF	TGTGCTAGCAGGGGGGGGAGGTGCGTTGGCTACACCTTC
TRBV5-4	TRBJ1-1	.	.	CASSTTGIPEAFF	TGTGCCAGCAGCACGACAGGTATTCCTGAAGCTTTCTTT
TRBV28	TRBJ1-2	.	.	CASILGGLGTSNYGYTF	TGTGCCAGCATCCTCGGGGGGCTGGGAACCTCTAACTATGGCTACACCTTC
TRBV6-5	TRBJ1-2	.	once	CASRSRDHYGYTF	TGTGCCAGCAGATCGAGGGATCACTATGGCTACACTTTC
TRBV5-1	TRBJ2-1	TRBD2	.	CASSDLAGGGDEQFF	TGCGCCAGCAGCGACCTAGCGGGAGGCGGGGATGAGCAGTTCTTC
TRBV9	TRBJ2-1	.	once	CASSVDGGSYNEQFF	TGTGCCAGCAGCGTGGACGGGGGCTCCTACAATGAGCAGTTCTTC
TRBV14	TRBJ2-1	.	once	CASSPAAHEQFF	TGTGCCAGCAGTCCCGCCGCGCATGAGCAGTTCTTC
TRBV6-1	TRBJ1-5	.	.	CASSDPWHRDYSNQPQHF	TGTGCCAGCAGTGATCCATGGCACAGGGACTATAGCAATCAGCCCCAGCATTTT
TRBV11-2	TRBJ1-1	.	.	CASSLAPGNTEAFF	TGTGCCAGCAGCTTAGCCCCAGGGAACACTGAAGCTTTCTTT
TRBV10-2	TRBJ1-4	TRBD1	.	CASSEGGATNEKLFF	TGCGCCAGCAGTGAAGGGGGCGCGACTAATGAAAAACTGTTTTTT
TRBV5-4	TRBJ1-4	.	.	CASSVGQTNEKLFF	TGTGCCAGCAGCGTCGGACAGACTAATGAAAAACTGTTTTTT
TRBV7-2	TRBJ2-1	TRBD1	.	CASSLVGGAENEQFF	TGTGCCAGCAGCTTGGTAGGGGGCGCAGAAAATGAGCAGTTCTTC
TRBV7-2	TRBJ2-4	.	.	CASSGAFLAKNIQYF	TGTGCCAGCAGCGGGGCCTTCCTAGCCAAAAACATTCAGTACTTC
TRBV7-9	TRBJ2-7	.	once	CASSPTDRYEQYF	TGTGCCAGCAGCCCGACCGACAGATACGAGCAGTACTTC
TRBV5-6	TRBJ2-3	.	.	CASSSDGSGFFTDTQYF	TGTGCCAGCAGCTCAGACGGGTCAGGGTTTTTCACAGATACGCAGTATTTT
TRBV13	TRBJ2-5	TRBD2	.	CASSLRGLVTQTQYF	TGTGCCAGCAGCTTACGGGGACTAGTGACACAGACCCAGTACTTC
TRBV4-1	TRBJ2-1	TRBD2	.	CASSHVGTNNNEQFF	TGCGCCAGCAGCCACGTTGGGACTAACAACAATGAGCAGTTCTTC
TRBV5-6	TRBJ1-4	TRBD1	.	CASSKQGAGEKLFF	TGTGCCAGCAGCAAACAGGGGGCAGGGGAAAAACTGTTTTTT
TRBV5-1	TRBJ1-2	TRBD1	once	CASSPTGNIVGGYTF	TGCGCCAGCAGTCCGACAGGGAATATTGTAGGCGGCTACACCTTC
TRBV19	TRBJ1-5	.	.	CASTQSNQPQHF	TGTGCCAGCACACAGAGCAATCAGCCCCAGCATTTT
TRBV28	TRBJ1-2	.	few	CASSFSREADGYTF	TGTGCCAGCAGTTTTTCCCGGGAGGCTGATGGCTACACCTTC
TRBV19	TRBJ2-3	.	.	CASTAGFRTDTQYF	TGTGCCAGTACGGCGGGGTTCCGCACAGATACGCAGTATTTT
TRBV5-1	TRBJ2-1	.	.	CANSRVWGANEQFF	TGCGCCAACAGCCGGGTTTGGGGCGCCAATGAGCAGTTCTTC
TRBV4-1	TRBJ2-7	TRBD1	.	CASSKPTGQGLYEQYF	TGCGCCAGCAGCAAGCCTACGGGACAGGGATTGTACGAGCAGTACTTC
TRBV5-4	TRBJ2-5	TRBD2	.	CASTRDFGGETQYF	TGTGCCAGCACCCGGGACTTCGGGGGGGAGACCCAGTACTTC
TRBV7-7	TRBJ1-3	.	.	CASSSPLLSASGNTIYF	TGTGCTAGCAGCTCCCCACTGTTAAGCGCCTCTGGAAACACCATATATTTT
TRBV11-2	TRBJ2-1	.	few	CASSPRGEQFF	TGTGCCAGCAGCCCGCGGGGAGAGCAGTTCTTC
TRBV28	TRBJ2-1	TRBD2	few	CASSPGLAGVNEQFF	TGTGCCAGCAGTCCGGGACTAGCGGGAGTAAATGAGCAGTTCTTC
TRBV10-3	TRBJ1-5	TRBD1	.	CAISESQGAVNQPQHF	TGTGCCATCAGTGAGTCCCAGGGGGCAGTTAATCAGCCCCAGCATTTT
TRBV6-5	TRBJ1-1	.	.	CASSRGNTEAFF	TGTGCCAGCAGTAGGGGGAACACTGAAGCTTTCTTT
TRBV2	TRBJ2-5	TRBD1	.	CASSEAPGTGLYF	TGTGCCAGCAGTGAAGCACCCGGGACAGGGCTGTACTTC
TRBV29-1	TRBJ2-2	TRBD2	.	CSAALASGELFF	TGCAGCGCAGCACTAGCGTCCGGGGAGCTGTTTTTT
TRBV28	TRBJ1-5	.	.	CASSISNQPQHF	TGTGCCAGCAGTATAAGCAATCAGCCCCAGCATTTT
TRBV30	TRBJ1-1	.	.	CAWSVRAEAFF	TGTGCCTGGAGTGTGCGTGCTGAAGCTTTCTTT
TRBV7-9	TRBJ1-1	.	.	CASSLGELTAGHEAFF	TGTGCCAGCAGCTTAGGGGAGTTGACCGCCGGGCATGAAGCTTTCTTT
TRBV30	TRBJ1-1	.	.	CAWSVGGSGEAFF	TGTGCCTGGAGTGTCGGGGGGTCGGGTGAAGCTTTCTTT